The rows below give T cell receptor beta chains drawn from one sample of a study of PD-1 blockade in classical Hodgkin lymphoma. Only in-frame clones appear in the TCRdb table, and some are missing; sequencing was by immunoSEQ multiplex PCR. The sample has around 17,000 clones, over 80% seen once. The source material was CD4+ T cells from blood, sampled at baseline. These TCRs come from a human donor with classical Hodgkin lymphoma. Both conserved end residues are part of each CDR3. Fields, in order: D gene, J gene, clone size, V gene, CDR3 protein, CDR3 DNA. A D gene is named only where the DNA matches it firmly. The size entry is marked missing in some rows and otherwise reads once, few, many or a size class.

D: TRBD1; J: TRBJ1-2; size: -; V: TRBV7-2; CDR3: CASSKRTGIHGYTF; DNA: TGTGCCAGCAGCAAGAGGACAGGGATACATGGCTACACCTTC
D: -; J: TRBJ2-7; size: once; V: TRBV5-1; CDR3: CASSLGVGSSYEQYF; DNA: TGCGCCAGCAGCTTGGGGGTCGGCAGCTCCTACGAGCAGTACTTC
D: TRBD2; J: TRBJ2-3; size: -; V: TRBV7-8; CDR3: CASSFLRLAGGRDTQYF; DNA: TGTGCCAGCAGCTTCCTCCGACTAGCGGGGGGGCGAGATACGCAGTATTTT
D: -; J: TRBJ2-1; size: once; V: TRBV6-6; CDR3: CASSPLDGNSYNEQFF; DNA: TGTGCCAGCAGTCCCCTTGACGGGAACTCCTACAATGAGCAGTTCTTC
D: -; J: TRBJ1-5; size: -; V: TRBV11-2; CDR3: CASRGWARQPQHF; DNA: TGTGCCAGCAGGGGGTGGGCGAGGCAGCCCCAGCATTTT
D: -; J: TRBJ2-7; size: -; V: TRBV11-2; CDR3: CASLDAGTPSSYEQYF; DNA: TGTGCCAGCCTAGACGCCGGGACACCAAGCTCCTACGAGCAGTACTTC
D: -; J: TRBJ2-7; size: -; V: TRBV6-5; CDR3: CASSYGRDSYEQYF; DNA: TGTGCCAGCAGTTACGGCAGGGACTCCTACGAGCAGTACTTC
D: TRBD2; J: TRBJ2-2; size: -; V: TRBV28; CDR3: CASRPGTSGAGELFF; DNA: TGTGCCAGCAGACCCGGGACTAGCGGGGCCGGGGAGCTGTTTTTT
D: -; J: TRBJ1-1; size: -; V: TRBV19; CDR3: CASSIGSRTMNTEAFF; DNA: TGTGCCAGTAGTATAGGGAGCAGGACAATGAACACTGAAGCTTTCTTT
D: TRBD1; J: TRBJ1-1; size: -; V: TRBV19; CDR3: CASSSGQGFTEAFF; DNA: TGTGCCAGTAGCTCGGGACAGGGTTTCACTGAAGCTTTCTTT
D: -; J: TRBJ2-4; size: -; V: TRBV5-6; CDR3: CASSLPRQGAKNIQYF; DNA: TGTGCCAGCAGCTTGCCGCGTCAGGGGGCCAAAAACATTCAGTACTTC
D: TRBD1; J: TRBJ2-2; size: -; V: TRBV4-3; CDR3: CVSSQRTGASSGELFF; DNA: TGCGTCAGCAGCCAAAGGACAGGGGCGTCCTCTGGGGAGCTGTTTTTT
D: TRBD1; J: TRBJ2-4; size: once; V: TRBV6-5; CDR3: CASSFFTGAGIQYF; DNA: TGTGCCAGCAGTTTTTTTACAGGGGCGGGTATTCAGTACTTC
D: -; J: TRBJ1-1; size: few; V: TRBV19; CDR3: CASSKRPETEAFF; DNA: TGTGCCAGTAGTAAGAGGCCAGAGACTGAAGCTTTCTTT
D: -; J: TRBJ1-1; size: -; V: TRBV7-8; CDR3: CASSAYQGSDTEAFF; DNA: TGTGCCAGCAGCGCCTACCAGGGTTCCGACACTGAAGCTTTCTTT
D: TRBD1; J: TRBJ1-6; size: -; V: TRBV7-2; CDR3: CASSSTGPGSPLHF; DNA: TGTGCCAGCAGCTCGACAGGGCCAGGGTCACCCCTCCACTTT
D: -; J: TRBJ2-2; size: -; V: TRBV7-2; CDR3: CASSFAGSGELFF; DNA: TGTGCCAGCAGCTTTGCGGGCTCCGGGGAGCTGTTTTTT
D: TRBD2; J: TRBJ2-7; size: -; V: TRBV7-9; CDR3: CASSLALGLAGAEEQYF; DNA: TGTGCCAGCAGCTTAGCGCTGGGACTAGCGGGAGCGGAAGAGCAGTACTTC
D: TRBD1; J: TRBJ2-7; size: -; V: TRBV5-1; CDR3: CASSFGGTGGYEQYF; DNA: TGCGCCAGCAGCTTTGGGGGGACAGGGGGCTACGAGCAGTACTTC
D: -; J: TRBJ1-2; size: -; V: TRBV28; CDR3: CASSLGGVANYGYTF; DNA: TGTGCCAGCAGTTTAGGGGGCGTAGCTAACTATGGCTACACCTTC
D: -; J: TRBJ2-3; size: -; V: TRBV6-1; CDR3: CASSETRETDTQYF; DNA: TGTGCCAGCAGTGAAACAAGGGAGACAGATACGCAGTATTTT
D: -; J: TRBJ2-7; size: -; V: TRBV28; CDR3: CASSSRGNEQYF; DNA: TGTGCCAGCAGTTCTCGGGGGAACGAGCAGTACTTC
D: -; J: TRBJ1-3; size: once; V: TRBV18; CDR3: CASSPQGRRNTIYF; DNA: TGTGCCAGCTCACCGCAGGGGAGGCGAAACACCATATATTTT
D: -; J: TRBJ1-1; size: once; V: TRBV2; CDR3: CASSFHMGGTEAFF; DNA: TGTGCCAGCAGTTTCCACATGGGCGGCACTGAAGCTTTCTTT
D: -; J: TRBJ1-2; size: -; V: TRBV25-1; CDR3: CASSEGPIYGYTF; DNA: TGTGCCAGCAGTGAAGGACCCATCTATGGCTACACCTTC
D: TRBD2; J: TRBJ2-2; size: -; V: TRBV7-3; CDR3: CASSFTGTSAGELFF; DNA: TGTGCCAGCAGCTTCACCGGGACTAGCGCCGGGGAGCTGTTTTTT
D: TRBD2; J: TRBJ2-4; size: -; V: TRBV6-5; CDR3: CASSSLAGAKNIQYF; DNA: TGTGCCAGCAGTTCCCTAGCGGGAGCCAAAAACATTCAGTACTTC
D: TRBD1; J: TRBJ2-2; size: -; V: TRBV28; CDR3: CASRVDRDTGELFF; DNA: TGTGCCAGCAGGGTGGACAGGGACACCGGGGAGCTGTTTTTT
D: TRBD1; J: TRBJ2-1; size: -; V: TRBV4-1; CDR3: CASSPPGTGGPLYNEQFF; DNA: TGCGCCAGCAGCCCGCCTGGGACAGGGGGACCCCTCTACAATGAGCAGTTCTTC
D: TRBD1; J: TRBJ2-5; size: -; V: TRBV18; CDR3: CASSPAADRGETQYF; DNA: TGTGCCAGCTCACCAGCAGCGGACAGGGGAGAGACCCAGTACTTC
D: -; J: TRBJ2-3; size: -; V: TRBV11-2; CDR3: CASSFPGASTDTQYF; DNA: TGTGCCAGCAGCTTCCCGGGCGCTAGCACAGATACGCAGTATTTT
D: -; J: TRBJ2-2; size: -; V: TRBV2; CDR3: CASSAGGDTGELFF; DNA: TGTGCCAGCAGCGCCGGGGGTGACACCGGGGAGCTGTTTTTT
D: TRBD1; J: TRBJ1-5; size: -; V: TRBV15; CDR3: CATSSTGTGGSSSPQHF; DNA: TGTGCCACCAGCAGCACCGGGACAGGGGGTTCTAGTTCGCCCCAGCATTTT
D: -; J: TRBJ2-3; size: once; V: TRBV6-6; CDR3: CASTPRGASTDTQYF; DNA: TGTGCCAGCACCCCCAGGGGGGCTAGCACAGATACGCAGTATTTT
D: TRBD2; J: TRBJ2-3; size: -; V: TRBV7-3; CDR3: CASSLFSGGADTQYF; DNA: TGTGCCAGCAGCTTATTTAGCGGGGGGGCGGATACGCAGTATTTT
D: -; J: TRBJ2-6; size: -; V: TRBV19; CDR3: CASSEPQGSGANVLTF; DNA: TGTGCCAGTAGCGAGCCTCAGGGTAGCGGGGCCAACGTCCTGACTTTC
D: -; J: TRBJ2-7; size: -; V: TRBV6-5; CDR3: CASSYSVTGGAYEQYF; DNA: TGTGCCAGCAGTTACTCAGTTACAGGTGGTGCCTACGAGCAGTACTTC
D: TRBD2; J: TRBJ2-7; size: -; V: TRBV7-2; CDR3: CASLNPRRGNYEQYF; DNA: TGTGCCAGCCTCAACCCGCGGCGGGGGAACTACGAGCAGTACTTC
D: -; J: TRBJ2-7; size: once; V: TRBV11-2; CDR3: CASSSYEQYF; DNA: TGTGCCAGCAGCTCTTACGAGCAGTACTTC
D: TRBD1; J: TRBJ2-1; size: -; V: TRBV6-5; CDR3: CASSLWDRGGNEQFF; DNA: TGTGCCAGCAGTCTGTGGGACAGGGGCGGCAATGAGCAGTTCTTC
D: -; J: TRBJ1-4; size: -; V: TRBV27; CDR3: CASSYGRGIEKLFF; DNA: TGTGCCAGCAGTTATGGAAGGGGGATTGAAAAACTGTTTTTT
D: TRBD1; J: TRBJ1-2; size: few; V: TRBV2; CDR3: CASSPGQGLYGYTF; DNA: TGTGCCAGCAGTCCGGGACAGGGACTCTATGGCTACACCTTC
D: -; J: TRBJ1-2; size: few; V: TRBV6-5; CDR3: CASKSENYGYTF; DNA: TGTGCCAGCAAATCAGAAAACTATGGCTACACCTTC
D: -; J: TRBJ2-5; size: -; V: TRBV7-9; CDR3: CASSEQETQYF; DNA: TGTGCCAGCAGCGAACAAGAGACCCAGTACTTC
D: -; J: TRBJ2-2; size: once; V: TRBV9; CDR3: CASSVEGAGELFF; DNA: TGTGCCAGCAGCGTAGAGGGCGCGGGGGAGCTGTTTTTT
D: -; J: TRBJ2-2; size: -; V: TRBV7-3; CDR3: CASDLEDTGELFF; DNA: TGTGCCAGCGACCTTGAGGACACCGGGGAGCTGTTTTTT
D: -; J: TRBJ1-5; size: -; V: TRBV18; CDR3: CASSPPPGTNQPQHF; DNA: TGTGCCAGCTCACCACCCCCGGGCACCAATCAGCCCCAGCATTTT
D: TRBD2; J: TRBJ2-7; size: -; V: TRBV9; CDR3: CARTIGTSGNTNSSYEQYF; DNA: TGTGCCAGGACTATAGGGACTAGCGGAAATACCAACAGCTCCTACGAGCAGTACTTC
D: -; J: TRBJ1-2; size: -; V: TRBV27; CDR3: CASSLSRRIPVGNYGYTF; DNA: TGTGCCAGCAGTTTATCGAGGAGGATACCAGTGGGGAACTATGGCTACACCTTC
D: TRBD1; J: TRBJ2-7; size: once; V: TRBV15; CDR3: CATSRDPLSRDRGDF; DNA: TGTGCCACCAGCAGAGATCCGCTCTCCCGGGACAGGGGTGACTTC
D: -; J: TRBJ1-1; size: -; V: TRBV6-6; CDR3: CASSYQGGPNTEAFF; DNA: TGTGCCAGCAGTTACCAGGGAGGCCCGAACACTGAAGCTTTCTTT
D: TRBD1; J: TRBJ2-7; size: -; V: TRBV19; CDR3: CASSQGQGYEQYF; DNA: TGTGCCAGTAGTCAGGGACAGGGCTACGAGCAGTACTTC
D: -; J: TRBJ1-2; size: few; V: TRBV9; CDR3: CASSDYYGYTF; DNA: TGTGCCAGCAGCGACTATTATGGCTACACCTTC
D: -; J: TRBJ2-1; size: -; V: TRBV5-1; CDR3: CASSQTYNEQFF; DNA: TGCGCCAGCAGCCAGACCTACAATGAGCAGTTCTTC